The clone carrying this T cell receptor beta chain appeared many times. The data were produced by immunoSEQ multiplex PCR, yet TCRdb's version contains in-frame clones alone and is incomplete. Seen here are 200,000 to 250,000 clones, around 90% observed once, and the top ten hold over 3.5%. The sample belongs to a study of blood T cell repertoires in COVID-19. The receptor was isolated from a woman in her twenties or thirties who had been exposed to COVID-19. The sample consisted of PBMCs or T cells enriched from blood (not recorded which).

CDR3 bases: TGTGCCAGCAGCCCGGACAGGGAACTCTATGGCTACACCTTC. It translates to CASSPDRELYGYTF. The chain uses TRBV5-6 and TRBJ1-2; TRBD1 matches 8 bases. With V trimmed by 4 bases and J by 4 bases, 6 bases remained unmatched. The germline gives CDR1 SGHDT, CDR2 YYEEEE. The CDR3 sequence is 14 residues long.